Below are 6 T cell receptor beta chains sequenced from a single sample in a study of cytomegalovirus exposure and HLA in healthy donors. Primers: 60 Vbeta forward and 13 Jbeta reverse. Assay: immunoSEQ multiplex PCR; the TCRdb copy retains only in-frame clones and omits some. The sample consists of roughly 120,000 clones, roughly 82% of them appearing once. Source material: PBMCs. The receptors were sampled from a male donor in good health and CMV-seropositive.

V gene TRBV30 combines with J gene TRBJ1-4, with 7 bases matching TRBD1. J lost 4 bases, V lost 2 bases, and 4 bases had no gene match. This CDR3 comprises 14 residues. The germline CDR1 and CDR2 sequences are GTSNPN and SVGIG (reference sequence). CDR3 sequence reads: CAWSFTGVNEKLFF. The CDR3 DNA sequence: TGTGCCTGGAGTTTCACAGGGGTTAATGAAAAACTGTTTTTT. Together with reference TRBV30 and TRBJ1-4, the CDR3 gives the full variable domain: SQTIHQWPATLVQPVGSPLSLECTVEGTSNPNLYWYRQAAGRGLQLLFYSVGIGQISSEVPQNLSASRPQDRQFILSSKKLLLSDSGFYLCAWSFTGVNEKLFFGSGTQLSVL.

This clone was recorded only once. The chain uses TRBV25-1 and TRBJ2-1; 9 nucleotides align to TRBD2. The CDR3 has 16 amino acids. Germline V lookup: CDR1 MGHDK, CDR2 SYGVNS. Unmatched junction bases numbered 13, after V lost 7 bases and J lost 6 bases. This CDR3 reads CASNLNSGRGGNEQFF. The CDR3 nucleotides are TGTGCCAGCAACCTTAATAGCGGGAGAGGTGGCAATGAGCAGTTCTTC.

The V and J genes are TRBV5-1 and TRBJ2-5; the D gene is possibly TRBD1 (5 bases). The CDR3 totals 14 residues. The V gene lost 2 bases and the J gene lost 0 bases, with 8 bases spanning the gap. Germline CDR1 and CDR2: SGHRS and YFSETQ. CDR3 in DNA: TGCGCCAGCAGCTTATGGGGCAACCAAGAGACCCAGTACTTC. This gives the protein CASSLWGNQETQYF.

The CDR3, as DNA: TGTGCCAGCAGTTCACTAGCGGGAGTGGGCGGGGAGCTGTTTTTT. It specifies CASSSLAGVGGELFF. The V and J genes are TRBV2 and TRBJ2-2, with 11 bases matching TRBD2. This CDR3 comprises 15 residues. The V segment lost 5 bases and the J segment 7 bases; nucleotides outside the gene matches: 6. Germline V lookup: CDR1 SNHLY, CDR2 FYNNEI.

The CDR3 loop reads CASSLYTSHIHEQYF. The CDR3 coding sequence is TGTGCCAGCAGCTTATACACTAGTCATATCCACGAGCAGTACTTC. The V and J genes are TRBV11-1 and TRBJ2-7, with a possible D match to TRBD2 (5 bases). Looked up from germline, CDR1 is SGHAT and CDR2 is FQDESV (reference sequence). This CDR3 contains 15 residues. Trimming took off 2 bases at V and 5 bases at J, with 16 bases between the two ends. Full variable domain (remainder filled in from reference TRBV11-1 and TRBJ2-7): EAEVAQSPRYKITEKSQAVAFWCDPISGHATLYWYRQILGQGPELLVQFQDESVVDDSQLPKDRFSAERLKGVDSTLKIQPAELGDSAMYLCASSLYTSHIHEQYFGPGTRLTVT.

The chain couples TRBV20-1 to TRBJ2-1; no firm D call. This CDR3 is built from 11 residues. Germline V gene sequence: CDR1 DFQATT, CDR2 SNEGSKA (reference sequence). Trimming left V 3 bases short and J 5 bases short, with 5 bases between. The DNA of the CDR3 is TGCAGTGCTAGGGCGGACAATGAGCAGTTCTTC. Amino acids: CSARADNEQFF.